Listed here are 3 T cell receptor beta chains from one sample, sequenced in a study of T-cell reconstitution after alpha-beta-depleted transplantation in children listed by TCRdb under 2016. Library method: PCR. The listed sequencing device is Illumina HiSeq 2500. TCR library preparation used molecular barcoding, with unique molecular identifiers applied to normalize quantification of the TCRbeta repertoire. The public reads were quality trimmed at Q25 with fastp and then assembled into clones with MiXCR by TCRdb, keeping productive beta chains. Every CDR3 protein is listed once, alongside the most common genes and DNA of its rows. This sample lists roughly 350,000 distinct CDR3 sequences; roughly 15% were detected once. The ten most abundant clones make up about 41% of the sample. The treatment or condition label here, explained by the study, means: allogeneic hematopoietic cell transplantation with graft depleted of TCRalphabeta T cells and CD19 B cells.

The sample in question was PBMCs, mostly from graft donor cells, obtained 360 days after TCRalphabeta/CD19-depleted stem cell transplant. The source of these receptors is a male patient between 2 and 10 years old who had a stem cell transplant for acute lymphoblastic leukemia, so the T cells may come from the graft donor.

This clonotype was picked up many times. The V call is TRBV29-1, the J call TRBJ2-7, with 8 bases identical to TRBD1. CDR3 length: 14 residues. V trimming: 6 bases; J trimming: 0 bases; junction bases outside the gene matches: 7. Germline CDR1 SQVTM, CDR2 ANQGSEA. CDR3: CSVVQGVPSYEQYF. The CDR3 nucleotides read TGCAGCGTCGTACAGGGGGTACCCTCCTACGAGCAGTACTTC.

This clonotype came up a few times. The rearrangement links TRBV6-5 to TRBJ1-3; the D is unclear. The CDR3 consists of 16 residues. CDR1 is MNHEY, CDR2 SVGAGI, per germline. Trimming shortened V by 4 bases and J by 0 bases, and 13 bases separated the two germline ends. The CDR3 nucleotides read TGTGCCAGCAGTTCCTGGGAAACCCGCTCTGGAAACACCATATATTTT. Translated, it gives CASSSWETRSGNTIYF.

This clonotype occurred a few times. The V and J genes are TRBV3-1 and TRBJ2-2; D ambiguous. There are 11 residues in the CDR3. The germline gives CDR1 LGHDT, CDR2 YNNKEL (reference sequence). V lost 3 bases to trimming and J lost 5 bases, with 1 base between them. In nucleotides, the CDR3 is TGTGCCAGCAGCCATACCGGGGAGCTGTTTTTT. This sequence encodes CASSHTGELFF.